This T cell receptor beta chain emerged from a study of CD4 T cells in relation to SARS-CoV-2 and coronaviruses. Looking at the study overall: After less than eleven days of antigen culture, PBMC TCR beta CDR3s were sequenced.

A word on this clone: The antigen remains unidentified.

TCRdb's table, derived via immunoSEQ multiplex PCR, lists solely in-frame clones and lacks some. Here the sample spans tens of thousands of clones, about four fifths being singletons. What was sequenced was naive CD4+ T cells from PBMCs, cultured in vitro. The subset denotes: naive CD4+ T cells isolated by negative enrichment. The source of this sequence is an adult with COVID-19.

The CDR3 protein is CASNKQGAGNQPQHF. CDR3 sequence (DNA): TGCGCCAGCAACAAACAGGGGGCTGGCAATCAGCCCCAGCATTTT. The V and J genes are TRBV4-1 and TRBJ1-5, with TRBD1 identical over 9 bases. The V gene's germline CDR1 is MGHRA and CDR2 YSYEKL. Trimming at V came to 7 bases and at J to 2 bases, leaving 6 bases not matched to a gene. The CDR3 length is 15 residues.